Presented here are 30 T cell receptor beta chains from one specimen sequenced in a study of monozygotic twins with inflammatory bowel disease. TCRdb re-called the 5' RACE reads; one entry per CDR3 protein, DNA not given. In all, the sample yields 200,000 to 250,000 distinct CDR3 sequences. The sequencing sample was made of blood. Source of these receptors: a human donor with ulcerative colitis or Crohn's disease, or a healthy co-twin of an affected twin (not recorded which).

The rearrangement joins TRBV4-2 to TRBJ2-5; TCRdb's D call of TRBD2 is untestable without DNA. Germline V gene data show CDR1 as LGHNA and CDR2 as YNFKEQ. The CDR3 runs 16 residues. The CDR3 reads CASSQVAGGPSETQYF.

The CDR3 loop is CASSQDPQGLSGYTF. V and J are TRBV4-1 and TRBJ1-2; without DNA, the TCRdb call of TRBD1 cannot be checked. The CDR3 sequence is 15 residues long. Germline V gene sequence: CDR1 MGHRA, CDR2 YSYEKL.

The CDR3 here is CASSAAQGAAGELFF. The chain uses TRBV7-2 and TRBJ2-2; TCRdb indicates TRBD1, and absent DNA this call remains unverified. CDR3 length: 15 residues. CDR1 and CDR2 from the germline V gene are SGHTA and FQGNSA.

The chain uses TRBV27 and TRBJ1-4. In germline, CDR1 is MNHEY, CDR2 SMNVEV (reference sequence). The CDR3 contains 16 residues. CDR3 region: CASGRVNGATNEKLFF.

The CDR3 spells CRPRGESFNEQFF. The genes are TRBV20-1 and TRBJ2-1. The CDR3 extends over 13 amino acids. The germline V gene has CDR1 DFQATT and CDR2 SNEGSKA (reference sequence).

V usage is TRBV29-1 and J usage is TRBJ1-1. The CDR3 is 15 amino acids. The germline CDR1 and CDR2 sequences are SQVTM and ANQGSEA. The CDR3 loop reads CSAGRPLPGGTEAFF.

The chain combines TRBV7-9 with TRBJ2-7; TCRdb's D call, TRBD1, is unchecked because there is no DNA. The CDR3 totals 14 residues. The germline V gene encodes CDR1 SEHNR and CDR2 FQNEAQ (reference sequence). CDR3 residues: CASSLAGGGYEQYF.

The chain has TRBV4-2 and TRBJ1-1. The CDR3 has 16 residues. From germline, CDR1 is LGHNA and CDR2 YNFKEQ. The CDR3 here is CASSQGLAVKNTEAFF.

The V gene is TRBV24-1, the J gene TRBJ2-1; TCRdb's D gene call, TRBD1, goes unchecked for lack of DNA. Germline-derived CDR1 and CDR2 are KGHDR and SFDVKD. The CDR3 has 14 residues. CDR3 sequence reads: CATARGGSYNEQFF.

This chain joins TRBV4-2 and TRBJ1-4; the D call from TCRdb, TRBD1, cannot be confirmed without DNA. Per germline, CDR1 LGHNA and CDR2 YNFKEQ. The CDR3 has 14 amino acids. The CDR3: CASSQGTGVEKLFF.

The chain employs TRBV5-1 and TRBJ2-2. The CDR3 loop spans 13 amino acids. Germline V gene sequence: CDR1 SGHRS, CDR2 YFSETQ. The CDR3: CASSLGQTGELFF.

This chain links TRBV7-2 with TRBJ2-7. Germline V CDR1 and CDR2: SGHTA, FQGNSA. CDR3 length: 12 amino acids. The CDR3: CASSFSGYEQYF.

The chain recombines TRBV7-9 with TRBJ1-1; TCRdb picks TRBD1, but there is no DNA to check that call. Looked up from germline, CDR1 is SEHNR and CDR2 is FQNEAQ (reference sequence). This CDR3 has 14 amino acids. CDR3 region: CASSSTGAGTEAFF.

The CDR3 sequence is CASSYGTGLIAGQHQHF. This chain connects TRBV6-2 or TRBV6-3 to TRBJ1-5. CDR1 MNHEY and CDR2 SVGEGT come from the germline V gene. This CDR3 is 17 amino acids long.

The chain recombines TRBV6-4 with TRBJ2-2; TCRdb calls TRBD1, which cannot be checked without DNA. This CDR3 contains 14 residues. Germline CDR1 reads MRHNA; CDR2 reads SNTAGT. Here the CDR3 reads CATYHPRGARELFF.

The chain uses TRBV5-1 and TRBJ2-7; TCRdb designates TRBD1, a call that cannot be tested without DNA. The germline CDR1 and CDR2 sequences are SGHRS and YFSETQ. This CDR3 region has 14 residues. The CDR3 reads CASSPRGPSYEQYF.

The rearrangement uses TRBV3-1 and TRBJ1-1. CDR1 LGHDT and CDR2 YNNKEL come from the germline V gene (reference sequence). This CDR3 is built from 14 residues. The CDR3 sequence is CASSQELGALGAFF. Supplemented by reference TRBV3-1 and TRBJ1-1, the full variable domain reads DTAVSQTPKYLVTQMGNDKSIKCEQNLGHDTMYWYKQDSKKFLKIMFSYNNKELIINETVPNRFSPKSPDKAHLNLHINSLELGDSAVYFCASSQELGALGAFFGQGTRLTVV.

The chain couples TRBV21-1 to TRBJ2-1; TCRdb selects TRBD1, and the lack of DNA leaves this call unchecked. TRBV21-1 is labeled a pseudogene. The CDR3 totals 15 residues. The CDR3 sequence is CASSKGGAPPSEQFF.

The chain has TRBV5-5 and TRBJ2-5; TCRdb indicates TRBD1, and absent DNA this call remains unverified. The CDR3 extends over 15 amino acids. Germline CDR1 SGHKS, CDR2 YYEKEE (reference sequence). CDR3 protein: CASSLAGGTQETQYF.

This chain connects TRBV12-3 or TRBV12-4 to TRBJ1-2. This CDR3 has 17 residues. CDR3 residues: CASSLAAEVVLRDGYTF.

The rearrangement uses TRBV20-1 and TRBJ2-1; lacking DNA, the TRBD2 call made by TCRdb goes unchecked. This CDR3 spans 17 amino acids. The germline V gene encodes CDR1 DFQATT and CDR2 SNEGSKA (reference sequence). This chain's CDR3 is CSAERGPGGSGANEQFF.

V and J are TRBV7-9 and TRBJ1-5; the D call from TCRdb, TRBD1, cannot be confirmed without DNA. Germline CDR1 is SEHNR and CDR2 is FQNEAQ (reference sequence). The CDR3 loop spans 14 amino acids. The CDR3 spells CASSSPTGGQPQHF.

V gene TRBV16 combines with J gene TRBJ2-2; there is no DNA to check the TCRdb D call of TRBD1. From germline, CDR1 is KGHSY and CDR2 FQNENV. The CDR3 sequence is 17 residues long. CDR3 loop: CASSPERGQDHTGELFF.

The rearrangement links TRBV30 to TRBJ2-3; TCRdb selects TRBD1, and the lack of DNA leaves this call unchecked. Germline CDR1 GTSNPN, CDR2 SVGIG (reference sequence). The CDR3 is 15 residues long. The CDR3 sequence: CAWSVLQGERNTQYF.

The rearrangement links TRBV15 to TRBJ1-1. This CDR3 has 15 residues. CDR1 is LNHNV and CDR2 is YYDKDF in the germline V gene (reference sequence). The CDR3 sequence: CATSRDGPLNTEAFF.

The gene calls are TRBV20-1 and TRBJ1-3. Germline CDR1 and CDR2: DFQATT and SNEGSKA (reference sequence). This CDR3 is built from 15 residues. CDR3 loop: CSAREGRSSGNTIYF.

The CDR3 region is CASSILSGQADGYTF. The chain carries TRBV19 and TRBJ1-2; TCRdb's assignment of TRBD1 cannot be checked, as there is no DNA. CDR1 LNHDA and CDR2 SQIVND come from the germline V gene (reference sequence). CDR3 size: 15 residues.

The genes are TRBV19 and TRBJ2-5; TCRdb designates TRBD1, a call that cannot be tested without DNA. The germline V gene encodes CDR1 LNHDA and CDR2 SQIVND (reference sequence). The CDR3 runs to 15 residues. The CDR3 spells CASTMKGGLGETQYF.

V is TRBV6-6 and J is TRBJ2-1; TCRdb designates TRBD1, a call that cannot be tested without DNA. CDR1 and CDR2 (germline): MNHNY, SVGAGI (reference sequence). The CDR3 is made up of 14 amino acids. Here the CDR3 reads CASSYLAEGDEQFF.

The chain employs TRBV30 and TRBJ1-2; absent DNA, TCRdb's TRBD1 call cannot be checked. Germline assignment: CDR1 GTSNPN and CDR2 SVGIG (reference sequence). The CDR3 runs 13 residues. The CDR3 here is CAWIDRRGYGYTF.